This T cell receptor beta chain was sequenced for a study of cytomegalovirus exposure and HLA in healthy donors. Study findings and constraints: Rarity marked most TCR sequences, yet some public TCRs occurred in many donors. A later analysis showed that HLA-associated TCR beta chains had undergone more clonal expansion than equally common others. In a later analysis, V- and J-gene trimming of beta chains associated with a DCLRE1C missense variant, replicated independently. Previous analysis showed most TCR beta V segments were productive about 90% or about 30% of the time.

The V and J ends lost 0 bases and 6 bases respectively, with 17 bases between them. Germline V gene data show CDR1 as LGHNA and CDR2 as YSLEER. The CDR3 is 16 amino acids. Amplification used 60 Vbeta primers and 13 Jbeta primers. Produced via immunoSEQ multiplex PCR; TCRdb's table is partial and in-frame only. The table counts 90,000 to 120,000 clones; more than 0.5% lies in the top ten. To note about this clone: Its cognate antigen is unknown.

The sequenced sample was PBMCs. V gene TRBV4-3 combines with J gene TRBJ1-1, with D unclear. The TCR comes from a man aged 50 to 60 in good health and CMV-seronegative. CDR3 sequence reads: CASSQDFDTVTPEAFF. The CDR3 DNA is TGCGCCAGCAGCCAAGATTTCGACACCGTTACCCCTGAAGCTTTCTTT.